The table lists the clone carrying this T cell receptor (beta chain) with many counts. Antigen unknown. This specimen belongs to a study of identical twins. Germline V CDR1 and CDR2: SNHLY, FYNNEI. This CDR3 contains 14 residues. Trimming stripped 2 bases from V and 6 bases from J, with 11 bases between. Study-level findings and limits: Fewer insertions marked abundant cord blood beta clonotypes; young adult naive trended weakly, memory not at all. Less excess twin sharing appeared in beta out-of-frame sequences. The same donors were not followed; conclusions instead depended on cross-sectional statistical analysis.

Via MiXCR, TCRdb re-called the 5' RACE reads, giving one row per CDR3 protein. The sample includes 310,000 or so distinct CDR3 sequences, 6.5% to 9.5% of them seen just once. These same records also appear under a second study, on yellow fever vaccine responses in identical twins.

Sequencing was carried out using memory (CD45RO+) T cells sorted from blood. The source of this sequence is a young woman in good health. V usage is TRBV2 and J usage is TRBJ2-4; no firm D call. The CDR3 DNA is TGTGCCAGCAGTGAAATCCTAGTCGGAAACATTCAGTACTTC. Translation gives CASSEILVGNIQYF.